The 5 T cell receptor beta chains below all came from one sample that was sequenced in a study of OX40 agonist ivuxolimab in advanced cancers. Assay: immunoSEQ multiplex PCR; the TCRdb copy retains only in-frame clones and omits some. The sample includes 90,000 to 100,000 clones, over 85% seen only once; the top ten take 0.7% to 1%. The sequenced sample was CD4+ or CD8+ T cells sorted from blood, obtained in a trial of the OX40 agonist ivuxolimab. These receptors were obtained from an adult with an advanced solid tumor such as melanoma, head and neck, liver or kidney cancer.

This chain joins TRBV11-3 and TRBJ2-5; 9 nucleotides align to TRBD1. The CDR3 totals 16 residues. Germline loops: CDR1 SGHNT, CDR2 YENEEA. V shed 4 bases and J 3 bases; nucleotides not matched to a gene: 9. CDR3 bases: TGTGCCAGCAGCTCCCTCGCCGGGACAGGGAAAGAGACCCAGTACTTC. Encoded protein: CASSSLAGTGKETQYF.

CDR3 nucleotides: TGTGCCAGTATAGGGTGGGGAGGTGAAGCTTTCTTT. Amino acid sequence: CASIGWGGEAFF. V usage is TRBV19 and J usage is TRBJ1-1; D call uncertain. Trimming removed 7 bases at V and 7 bases at J, with 13 bases between. CDR3 length: 12 residues. Looked up from germline, CDR1 is LNHDA and CDR2 is SQIVND (reference sequence).

The CDR3 DNA is TGTGCCAGCAGCTTAAATTCGGCACCCCCAGTATCCACAGATACGCAGTATTTT. Protein product: CASSLNSAPPVSTDTQYF. The chain carries TRBV7-3 and TRBJ2-3; no clear D gene. The CDR3 is 18 amino acids. Germline values: CDR1 SGHTA, CDR2 FQGTGA. V lost 1 base and J lost 2, with 19 bases in between.

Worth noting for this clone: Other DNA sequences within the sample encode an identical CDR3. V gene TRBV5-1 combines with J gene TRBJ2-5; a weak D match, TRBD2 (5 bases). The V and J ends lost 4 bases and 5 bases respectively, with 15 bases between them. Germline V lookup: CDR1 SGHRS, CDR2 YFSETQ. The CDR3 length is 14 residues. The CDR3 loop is CASSLGGSGETQYF. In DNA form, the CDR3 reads TGCGCCAGCAGCCTGGGTGGGTCGGGGGAGACCCAGTACTTC.

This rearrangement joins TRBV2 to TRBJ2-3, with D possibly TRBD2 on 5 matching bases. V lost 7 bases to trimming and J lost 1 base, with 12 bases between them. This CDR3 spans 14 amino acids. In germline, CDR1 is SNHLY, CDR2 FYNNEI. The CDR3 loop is CASNGVPRTDTQYF. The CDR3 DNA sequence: TGTGCCAGCAACGGGGTCCCGCGCACAGATACGCAGTATTTT.